The 15 T cell receptor beta chains below all came from one sample that was sequenced in a study of blood T cell repertoires in COVID-19. Here immunoSEQ multiplex PCR was the method, and the copy in TCRdb shows in-frame clones only, minus some. The sample records about 280,000 clones, 80% to 85% being singletons. Sequencing was performed on PBMCs or T cells enriched from blood (not recorded which). These receptors were collected from a man aged 40-49 years who had been exposed to COVID-19.

This clone was counted between two and nine times. This chain uses TRBV3-1 (or the pseudogene TRBV3-2) with TRBJ2-1; D is perhaps TRBD2 (6 bases). The CDR3 consists of 12 residues. The V gene lost 1 base and the J gene lost 13 bases, with 11 bases spanning the gap. Germline V gene lookup returns CDR1 LGHDT and CDR2 YNNKEL (reference sequence). The CDR3 loop is CASSQGREAQFF. CDR3 bases: TGTGCCAGCAGCCAAGGGAGGGAGGCTCAGTTCTTC.

This chain uses TRBV10-2 with TRBJ2-7; D not resolved. Trimming shortened V by 2 bases and J by 2 bases, and 7 bases separated the two germline ends. Germline V gene data show CDR1 as WSHSY and CDR2 as SAAADI. The CDR3 has 13 amino acids. In nucleotides, the CDR3 is TGCGCCAGCAGTGAGCCGAGAACCTACGAGCAGTACTTC. Translating it yields CASSEPRTYEQYF.

The V gene is TRBV30, the J gene TRBJ1-2, with D hard to call. Germline CDR1 reads GTSNPN; CDR2 reads SVGIG (reference sequence). The CDR3 is made up of 13 amino acids. V was clipped by 4 bases and J by 3 bases, with 12 bases between them. The CDR3 nucleotides are TGTGCCTGGAAGCCCTCCCGGGACTATGGCTACACCTTC. Translated: CAWKPSRDYGYTF. The full variable domain, its missing parts supplied by reference TRBV30 and TRBJ1-2, is SQTIHQWPATLVQPVGSPLSLECTVEGTSNPNLYWYRQAAGRGLQLLFYSVGIGQISSEVPQNLSASRPQDRQFILSSKKLLLSDSGFYLCAWKPSRDYGYTFGSGTRLTVV.

The V and J genes are TRBV30 and TRBJ2-7; 8 nucleotides match TRBD2. CDR3 length: 13 amino acids. J was trimmed by 6 bases and V by 5 bases; bases with no gene match: 9. Germline CDR1 is GTSNPN and CDR2 is SVGIG (reference sequence). CDR3 bases: TGTGCCTGGGTGGTGGCGGGGGGCGCCGAGCAGTACTTC. Residues: CAWVVAGGAEQYF.

This clone was observed once. The chain has TRBV24-1 and TRBJ1-1, with D tentatively TRBD1 (5 bases). Between the trimmed V and J ends, which lost 7 bases and 3 bases, there was a span of 11 bases. The CDR3 spans 13 residues. Looked up from germline, CDR1 is KGHDR and CDR2 is SFDVKD. The CDR3 here is CATRGRGDTEAFF. CDR3 nucleotides: TGTGCCACCAGGGGACGGGGGGACACTGAAGCTTTCTTT.

The V and J genes are TRBV2 and TRBJ1-1; 7 positions agree with TRBD1. The V segment lost 8 bases and the J segment 0 bases; nucleotides outside the gene matches: 6. The CDR3 length is 14 residues. From germline, CDR1 is SNHLY and CDR2 FYNNEI. CDR3 sequence reads: CASSTQGVNTEAFF. The CDR3 DNA reads as TGTGCCAGCTCTACCCAGGGGGTGAACACTGAAGCTTTCTTT.

CDR3 loop: CASSEAGGFHEQYF. The CDR3 coding sequence is TGTGCCAGCAGTGAAGCAGGGGGGTTCCACGAGCAGTACTTC. V is TRBV6-4 and J is TRBJ2-7; D may be TRBD1 (7 bases). The CDR3 is made up of 14 amino acids. Germline V CDR1 and CDR2: MRHNA, SNTAGT. V lost 3 bases and J lost 5, with 14 bases in between.

This clone occurred a few times. The chain uses TRBV19 and TRBJ1-2; D is unclear. The V gene's germline CDR1 is LNHDA and CDR2 SQIVND (reference sequence). The CDR3 covers 13 residues. V was trimmed by 7 bases and J by 7 bases, leaving 16 bases between them. CDR3 bases: TGTGCCAGTACCCACCATACGACGGGTGGCTACACCTTC. Its translation is CASTHHTTGGYTF.

The chain couples TRBV7-9 to TRBJ2-1, with D possibly TRBD2 on 5 matching bases. The CDR3 spans 13 residues. The germline CDR1 and CDR2 sequences are SEHNR and FQNEAQ (reference sequence). V dropped 5 bases and J dropped 6 bases, with 11 bases sitting between them. CDR3 DNA sequence: TGTGCCAGCAGCGTCAGCGGCAGCAATGAGCAGTTCTTC. As protein: CASSVSGSNEQFF. The full variable domain, rest sourced from reference TRBV7-9 and TRBJ2-1, is DTGVSQNPRHKITKRGQNVTFRCDPISEHNRLYWYRQTLGQGPEFLTYFQNEAQLEKSRLLSDRFSAERPKGSFSTLEIQRTEQGDSAMYLCASSVSGSNEQFFGPGTRLTVL.

The gene calls are TRBV7-3 and TRBJ1-6; the D gene is possibly TRBD1 (5 bases). The V and J ends lost 1 base and 6 bases respectively, with 7 bases between them. This CDR3 has 14 residues. The germline CDR1 and CDR2 sequences are SGHTA and FQGTGA. The CDR3 is CASSLSQGNSPLHF. CDR3 coding DNA: TGTGCCAGCAGCTTAAGCCAGGGTAATTCACCCCTCCACTTT. Complete variable domain (other parts from reference TRBV7-3 and TRBJ1-6): GAGVSQTPSNKVTEKGKYVELRCDPISGHTALYWYRQSLGQGPEFLIYFQGTGAADDSGLPNDRFFAVRPEGSVSTLKIQRTERGDSAVYLCASSLSQGNSPLHFGNGTRLTVT.

V gene TRBV5-4 combines with J gene TRBJ1-2; D perhaps matches TRBD1 (6 bases). Trimming cost V 0 bases and J 8 bases, with 14 bases left between them. The CDR3 is made up of 14 amino acids. The germline gives CDR1 SGHNT, CDR2 YYREEE (reference sequence). CDR3 DNA: TGTGCCAGCAGCTTGGCCGGCCAGGGGAGCGGCTACACCTTC. It is translated as CASSLAGQGSGYTF.

The chain recombines TRBV19 with TRBJ1-4; 9 positions agree with TRBD1. J lost 5 bases, V lost 7 bases, and 5 bases had no gene match. The CDR3 has 14 amino acids. CDR1 and CDR2 from the germline V gene are LNHDA and SQIVND (reference sequence). The CDR3 region is CASNSGTGNEKLFF. CDR3 DNA: TGTGCCAGTAACTCAGGGACAGGGAATGAAAAACTGTTTTTT.

The chain couples TRBV6-6 to TRBJ2-2, with 10 bases aligning to TRBD2. V shed 6 bases, J shed 5 bases, and the junction held 6 bases outside the gene matches. This CDR3 spans 15 amino acids. CDR1 and CDR2 from the germline V gene are MNHNY and SVGAGI (reference sequence). CDR3 nucleotide sequence: TGTGCCAGCAGATCTAGCGGGAGTGTTACCGGGGAGCTGTTTTTT. Its protein product is CASRSSGSVTGELFF.

The gene calls are TRBV11-3 and TRBJ2-5; 8 bases are a match to TRBD2. Germline-derived CDR1 and CDR2 are SGHNT and YENEEA. The CDR3 has 13 residues. The junction had 4 bases not matched to a gene; V was cut back by 5 bases and J by 5 bases. CDR3 coding DNA: TGTGCCAGCAGCGTACGGGAGGGGGAGACCCAGTACTTC. This codes for CASSVREGETQYF.

This clone was counted ten times or more. The chain couples TRBV9 to TRBJ2-3, with TRBD2 identical over 9 bases. The CDR3 runs 16 residues. J was trimmed by 4 bases and V by 6 bases; bases with no gene match: 12. Germline-derived CDR1 and CDR2 are SGDLS and YYNGEE. CDR3 protein: CASKVDAGGIPDTQYF. CDR3 sequence (DNA): TGTGCCAGCAAGGTGGATGCGGGAGGGATACCAGATACGCAGTATTTT.